A single sample is the source of the 14 T cell receptor beta chains below, sequenced in a study of technical replicates of blood from a few donors. This table comes from immunoSEQ multiplex PCR, and its TCRdb copy is limited to in-frame clones, with some not included. The sample lists about 75,000 clones; around 97% were seen once. Sequences were obtained from T cells isolated from PBMCs. The receptors come from a human donor in good health.

This clone was detected once. J is TRBJ2-7 and V is TRBV7-9, with a weak D call TRBD2 (6 bases). Germline-derived CDR1 and CDR2 are SEHNR and FQNEAQ (reference sequence). Deletions cut 5 bases from V and 3 bases from J, with 17 bases between. The CDR3 runs to 15 residues. CDR3 sequence reads: CASSGGGNIVYEQYF. The CDR3 DNA reads TGTGCCAGCAGCGGTGGGGGGAATATCGTCTACGAGCAGTACTTC.

In DNA form, the CDR3 reads TGTGCCAGCAGTTACCGTTTACTAGCGGGTACAGATACGCAGTATTTT. Protein: CASSYRLLAGTDTQYF. This chain uses TRBV6-6 with TRBJ2-3; 9 nucleotides line up with TRBD2. The CDR3 has 16 residues. The V gene end was trimmed by 2 bases and the J gene end by 3 bases; junction bases not matched to a gene: 6. In germline, CDR1 is MNHNY, CDR2 SVGAGI (reference sequence).

V is TRBV5-1 and J is TRBJ2-1; TRBD2 matches 14 bases. The V gene end was trimmed by 4 bases and the J gene end by 0 bases; junction bases not matched to a gene: 3. Germline CDR1 is SGHRS and CDR2 is YFSETQ. CDR3 length: 17 residues. For the CDR3, the DNA is TGCGCCAGCAGCAGGGGACTAGCGGGGGCCTCCTACAATGAGCAGTTCTTC. This sequence encodes CASSRGLAGASYNEQFF. The whole variable domain, filled in from reference TRBV5-1 and TRBJ2-1, reads KAGVTQTPRYLIKTRGQQVTLSCSPISGHRSVSWYQQTPGQGLQFLFEYFSETQRNKGNFPGRFSGRQFSNSRSEMNVSTLELGDSALYLCASSRGLAGASYNEQFFGPGTRLTVL.

The chain recombines TRBV19 with TRBJ2-3; possible D gene TRBD1, 5 bases. From germline, CDR1 is LNHDA and CDR2 SQIVND (reference sequence). The V gene lost 4 bases and the J gene lost 6 bases, with 23 bases spanning the gap. The CDR3 has 17 amino acids. The CDR3 reads CASSRMDITRATDTQYF. For the CDR3, the DNA is TGTGCCAGTAGTAGAATGGACATAACAAGGGCCACTGATACGCAGTATTTT. The variable domain in full, completed from reference TRBV19 and TRBJ2-3, reads DGGITQSPKYLFRKEGQNVTLSCEQNLNHDAMYWYRQDPGQGLRLIYYSQIVNDFQKGDIAEGYSVSREKKESFPLTVTSAQKNPTAFYLCASSRMDITRATDTQYFGPGTRLTVL.

This clone came up once. The genes are TRBV27 and TRBJ2-2, with D hard to call. Deletions cut 6 bases from V and 9 bases from J, with 17 bases between. Germline CDR1 MNHEY, CDR2 SMNVEV (reference sequence). This CDR3 is 14 amino acids long. The CDR3 DNA sequence: TGTGCCAGCAGCCCGACTCTAAGTTTCCGGGAGCTGTTTTTT. Translating gives CASSPTLSFRELFF.

The chain joins TRBV6-5 to TRBJ2-5; tentatively, D is TRBD2 (6 bases). Trimming removed 0 bases at V and 5 bases at J, with 10 bases between. The CDR3 covers 14 residues. Germline-derived CDR1 and CDR2 are MNHEY and SVGAGI. The CDR3 region is CASSYSYSGETQYF. The CDR3 DNA follows: TGTGCCAGCAGTTACTCGTATAGCGGTGAGACCCAGTACTTC.

This clone came up a few times. In nucleotides, the CDR3 is TGTGCCAGCAGTGAAGGTACTTTAGGCGGGTACTGGGGAAGCAGCACAGATACGCAGTATTTT. Protein sequence: CASSEGTLGGYWGSSTDTQYF. This chain links TRBV2 with TRBJ2-3; D perhaps matches TRBD2 (5 bases). CDR1 SNHLY and CDR2 FYNNEI come from the germline V gene. V was pared by 1 base and J by 0 bases, with 26 bases between. The CDR3 runs to 21 residues.

The rearrangement uses TRBV7-2 and TRBJ2-5; the match to TRBD2 covers 10 bases. From germline, CDR1 is SGHTA and CDR2 FQGNSA. V was pared by 4 bases and J by 5 bases, with 13 bases of the junction left unmatched. The CDR3 runs to 17 residues. The chain's CDR3 is CASSSGLSGRAVETQYF. The CDR3 DNA follows: TGTGCCAGCAGCTCCGGACTGAGCGGGAGGGCCGTGGAGACCCAGTACTTC.

The chain joins TRBV5-1 to TRBJ2-7, with 9 bases matching TRBD2. The junction had 7 bases not matched to a gene; V was cut back by 0 bases and J by 3 bases. The germline V gene has CDR1 SGHRS and CDR2 YFSETQ. This CDR3 contains 16 residues. CDR3 sequence (DNA): TGCGCCAGCAGCTTGGGGCGACGACTAGCGGTCTACGAGCAGTACTTC. This translates into CASSLGRRLAVYEQYF.

CDR3 region: CASSLIGTNSYNEQFF. As DNA, the CDR3 is TGCGCCAGCAGCTTGATAGGGACAAATTCCTACAATGAGCAGTTCTTC. This rearrangement joins TRBV5-1 to TRBJ2-1; D might be TRBD1 (6 bases). V lost 1 base, J lost 1 base, and 12 bases lay in between. Germline-derived CDR1 and CDR2 are SGHRS and YFSETQ. There are 16 residues in the CDR3.

The CDR3 protein is CASSLGGLNTEAFF. The CDR3, as DNA: TGCGCCAGCAGCTTGGGGGGGCTGAACACTGAAGCTTTCTTT. The chain joins TRBV5-1 to TRBJ1-1; possible D gene TRBD1, 6 bases. The CDR3 is 14 amino acids. Germline CDR1 and CDR2: SGHRS and YFSETQ. V was trimmed by 0 bases and J by 0 bases, leaving 6 bases between them.

The V call is TRBV5-1, the J call TRBJ1-1, with D maybe TRBD1 (6 bases). V lost 8 bases to trimming and J lost 6 bases, with 17 bases between them. The CDR3 is 13 residues long. Germline V CDR1 and CDR2: SGHRS, YFSETQ. The CDR3 is CASSQVGGAEAFF. CDR3 in DNA: TGCGCCAGTTCGCAGGTAGGGGGGGCTGAAGCTTTCTTT.

The rearrangement links TRBV30 to TRBJ2-5; TRBD2 aligns across 9 bases. The germline CDR1 and CDR2 sequences are GTSNPN and SVGIG (reference sequence). The CDR3 spans 13 residues. The junction had 5 bases not matched to a gene; V was cut back by 5 bases and J by 4 bases. The DNA for the CDR3 is TGTGCCTGGGCTAGCGGGGTTTTAGAGACCCAGTACTTC. Translated, it gives CAWASGVLETQYF.

This chain joins TRBV5-4 and TRBJ1-1; TRBD1 agrees at 7 bases. This CDR3 has 14 residues. The V and J ends lost 4 bases and 9 bases, in that order; junction bases with no gene match: 12. Germline assignment: CDR1 SGHNT and CDR2 YYREEE (reference sequence). CDR3 sequence (DNA): TGTGCCAGCAGCATGGCGGACAGGCGGTCAAAAGCTTTCTTT. It specifies CASSMADRRSKAFF.